This paragraph reports one T cell receptor (beta chain). What it binds is unknown. PCR was performed a second time for roughly 7 to 12 cycles using a sample-barcoded 5' primer and a J-beta primer mix. Each CDR3 protein gets one entry after TCRdb re-called the 5' RACE reads with MiXCR. The repertoire holds 600,000 to 800,000 distinct CDR3 sequences, under 25% seen once, with 3.5% to 4% in the top ten. This record belongs to a study of blood T cells in healthy people across ages. In the study overall: Capturing about one barcoded beta molecule per two T cells was achieved by template switching.

Study-wide results and caveats: Roughly linear declines in TCR beta diversity per million T cells occurred with age.

The CDR3 is 14 amino acids. The V and J ends lost 5 bases and 5 bases, in that order; junction bases with no gene match: 8. The germline gives CDR1 MNHEY, CDR2 SVGEGT. Material: blood. This chain uses TRBV6-2 or TRBV6-3 with TRBJ2-7, with 8 bases lining up with TRBD1. This clonotype was sampled from a man in his sixties or seventies in good health. The CDR3 DNA is TGTGCCAGCAGTACCAGGGGGCGCCAGGACGAGCAGTACTTC. Protein sequence: CASSTRGRQDEQYF.